This T cell receptor (beta chain) was recorded in a study of blood T cell repertoires in COVID-19. The repertoire was sequenced with immunoSEQ multiplex PCR; TCRdb's copy has only in-frame clones and lacks some. This table holds about 390,000 clones, around 87% found once. Seattle patient enrollment occurred during active infection, with longitudinal follow-up thereafter. The CDR3 consists of 14 residues. V lost 2 bases and J 4 bases, leaving 6 bases between the germline ends. CDR1 and CDR2 from the germline V gene are MNHEY and SMNVEV (reference sequence). This clonotype was obtained from a woman aged 55-69 years with COVID-19, enrolled during active disease. This chain connects TRBV27 to TRBJ1-6; tentative D call: TRBD1 (5 bases). Source material: peripheral blood. CDR3 region: CASSLGQYNSPLHF. CDR3 DNA: TGTGCCAGCAGTTTAGGACAATATAATTCACCCCTCCACTTT.